The text below deals with one TCR beta chain. The table came from immunoSEQ multiplex PCR; TCRdb's copy has only in-frame clones and leaves some out. The repertoire consists of roughly 9,300 clones, with around 75% occurring once and the leading ten covering roughly 12%. This sample stems from a study of sequential checkpoint blockade in melanoma. Looking at the study overall: Both treatment sequences were followed by maintenance nivolumab.

Noted treatment: randomized to nivolumab then ipilimumab (arm A) or the reverse (arm B). No patient had prior DNA-damaging chemotherapy. Sorted cells were live CD3+CD8+, lacking CD19 and CD56, from PBMCs. CDR1 is MNHEY and CDR2 is SMNVEV in the germline V gene (reference sequence). V shed 0 bases and J shed 5 bases, with 16 bases lying between them. The CDR3 totals 16 residues. The sequencing used CD8+ T cells sorted from blood (inferred from file names), collected from a patient given nivolumab and ipilimumab in sequence. The chain employs TRBV27 and TRBJ2-5; weak D call: TRBD1 (5 bases). The sequence derives from a human donor with melanoma. CDR3 region: CASSLSGRMYWETQYF. DNA for the CDR3: TGTGCCAGCAGTTTATCGGGGCGGATGTACTGGGAGACCCAGTACTTC.